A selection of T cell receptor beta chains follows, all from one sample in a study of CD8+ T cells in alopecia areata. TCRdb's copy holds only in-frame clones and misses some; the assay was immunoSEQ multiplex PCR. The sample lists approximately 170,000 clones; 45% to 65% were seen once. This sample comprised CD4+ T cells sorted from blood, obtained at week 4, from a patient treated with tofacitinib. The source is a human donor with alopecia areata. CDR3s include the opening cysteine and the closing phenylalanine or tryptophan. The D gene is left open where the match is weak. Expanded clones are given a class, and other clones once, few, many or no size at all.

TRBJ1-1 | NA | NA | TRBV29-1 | TGCAGCGTTGATATTTCTACTGAAGCTTTCTTT | CSVDISTEAFF
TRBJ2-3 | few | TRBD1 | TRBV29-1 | TGCAGCGTTGCGGGACAGAACACAGATACGCAGTATTTT | CSVAGQNTDTQYF
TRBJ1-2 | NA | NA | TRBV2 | TGTGCCAGCAGTGAAGCAGGGGTGGTAAGCTACACCTTC | CASSEAGVVSYTF
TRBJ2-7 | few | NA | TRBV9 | TGTGCCAGCAGCTCTCAACAGGGTCTGGCGTACGAGCAGTACTTC | CASSSQQGLAYEQYF
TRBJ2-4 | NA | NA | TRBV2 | TGTGCCAGCAGACACAGGGTACTAGCCAAAAACATTCAGTACTTC | CASRHRVLAKNIQYF
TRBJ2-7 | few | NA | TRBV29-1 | TGCAGCGCCCTCCGGCAGGGGGGCGGCGAGCAGTACTTC | CSALRQGGGEQYF
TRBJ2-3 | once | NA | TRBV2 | TGTGCCAGCAGTCAGAGGGGTTTTGATACGCAGTATTTT | CASSQRGFDTQYF
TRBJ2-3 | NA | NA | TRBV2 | TGTGCCAGCAGGGGACCTCGCGTAGATACGCAGTATTTT | CASRGPRVDTQYF
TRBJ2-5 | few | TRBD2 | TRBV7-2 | TGTGCCAGCAGCCCGGGGTTTGCGGGAGGGCAAGAGACCCAGTACTTC | CASSPGFAGGQETQYF
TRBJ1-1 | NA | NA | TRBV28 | TGTGCCAGCAGTAAGTTCAAGGATCTGGCTTTCTTT | CASSKFKDLAFF
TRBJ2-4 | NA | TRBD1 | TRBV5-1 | TGCGCCAGCAGCTTGGCGGGACAGGCGGGAAACATTCAGTACTTC | CASSLAGQAGNIQYF
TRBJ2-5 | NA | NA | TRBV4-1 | TGCGCCAGCAGCCAAGATAGCCCAGTACCCCAGACCCAGTACTTC | CASSQDSPVPQTQYF
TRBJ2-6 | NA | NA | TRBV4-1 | TGCGCCAGCAGCCATCCTCCCCGTTGGACGAATTCTGGGGCCAACGTCCTGACTTTC | CASSHPPRWTNSGANVLTF
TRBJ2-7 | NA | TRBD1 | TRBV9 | TGTGCCAGCAGCCCAACCGAGGGGGCCAGCTACGAGCAGTACTTC | CASSPTEGASYEQYF
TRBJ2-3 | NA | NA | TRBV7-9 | TGTGCCAGCAGCTTAAAACGAGACACAGATACGCAGTATTTT | CASSLKRDTDTQYF
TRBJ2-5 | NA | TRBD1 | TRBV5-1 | TGCGCCACCCAACAGGGGGGATCGAAAGAGACCCAGTACTTC | CATQQGGSKETQYF
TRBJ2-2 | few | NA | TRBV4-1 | TGCGCCAGCAGCTCCACGCGGGGCGGGGAGCTGTTTTTT | CASSSTRGGELFF
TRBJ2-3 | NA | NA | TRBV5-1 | TGCGCCAGCAGCTTGCTCGGGCATTACACAGATACGCAGTATTTT | CASSLLGHYTDTQYF
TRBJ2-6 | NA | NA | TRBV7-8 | TGTGCCAGCAGCTTAGAGAGGACTAAGGTACTCGGGGCCAACGTCCTGACTTTC | CASSLERTKVLGANVLTF
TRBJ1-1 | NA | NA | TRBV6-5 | TGTGCCAGCAGCCGAGACACTGACACTGAAGCTTTCTTT | CASSRDTDTEAFF
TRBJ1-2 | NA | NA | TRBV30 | TGTGCCTGGAGTGTTGGGGGGCCGATAGGCTACACCTTC | CAWSVGGPIGYTF
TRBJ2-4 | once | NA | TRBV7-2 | TGTGCCAGCAGCCTGGGGACGGATATTCAGTACTTC | CASSLGTDIQYF
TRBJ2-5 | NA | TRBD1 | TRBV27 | TGTGCCAGCAGTTTTTTCCGGGACAGCCAAGAGACCCAGTACTTC | CASSFFRDSQETQYF
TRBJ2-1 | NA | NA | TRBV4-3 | TGCGCCAGCAGCCAAGATCTACGGTTGCAGCAGTTCTTC | CASSQDLRLQQFF
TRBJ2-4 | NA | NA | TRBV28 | TGTGCCAGCTGCCGCGGAGTCCCCAAAAACATTCAGTACTTC | CASCRGVPKNIQYF
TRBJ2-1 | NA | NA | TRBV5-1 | TGCGCCACCCGCCCCCAGTTTACCTACAATGAGCAGTTCTTC | CATRPQFTYNEQFF
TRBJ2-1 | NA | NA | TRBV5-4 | TGTGCCAGCAGTTCTCAGGGATACAATGAGCAGTTCTTC | CASSSQGYNEQFF
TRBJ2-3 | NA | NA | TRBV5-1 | TGCGCCAGCAGCAACACAGATACGCAGTATTTT | CASSNTDTQYF
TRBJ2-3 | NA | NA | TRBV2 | TGTGCCAGTGCCCGGGTATCCAGCACAGATACGCAGTATTTT | CASARVSSTDTQYF
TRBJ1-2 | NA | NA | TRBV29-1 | TGCAGCGTTGAAGTCGTCACCCGGGACTATGGCTACACCTTC | CSVEVVTRDYGYTF
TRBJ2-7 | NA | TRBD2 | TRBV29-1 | TGCAGCGTTGGACTAGCGGGAGCTAAAGGGGAGCAGTACTTC | CSVGLAGAKGEQYF
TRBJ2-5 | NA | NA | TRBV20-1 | TGCAGTGCTAGACAGGAAGAGACCCAGTACTTC | CSARQEETQYF
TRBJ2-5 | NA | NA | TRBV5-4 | TGTGCCAGCAGCTTCACTAGTATTGAGACCCAGTACTTC | CASSFTSIETQYF
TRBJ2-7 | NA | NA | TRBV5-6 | TGTGCCAGCAGAGGTGGGTCGTACGAGCAGTACTTC | CASRGGSYEQYF
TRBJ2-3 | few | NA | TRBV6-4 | TGTGCCAGCAGTCCCGGGAGCACAGATACGCAGTATTTT | CASSPGSTDTQYF
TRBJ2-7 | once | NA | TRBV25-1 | TGTGCCAGCAGTGACGGGATCTACGAGCAGTACTTC | CASSDGIYEQYF
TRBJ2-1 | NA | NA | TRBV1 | TGCACCAGCAGCCCCGATAGGGGACTAGCGGACCATGAGCAGTTCTTC | CTSSPDRGLADHEQFF
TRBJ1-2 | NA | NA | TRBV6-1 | TGTGCCAGCAGTCCCGACGGAAACTATGGCTACACCTTC | CASSPDGNYGYTF
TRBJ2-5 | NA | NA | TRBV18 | TGTGCCAGCTCCGTATCGAGGAACCAAGAGACCCAGTACTTC | CASSVSRNQETQYF
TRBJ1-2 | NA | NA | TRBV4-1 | TGCGCCAGCAGCCAAGTAGAACAAGGTGGCTACACCTTC | CASSQVEQGGYTF
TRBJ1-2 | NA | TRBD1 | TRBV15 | TGTGCCACCAGCATAGGTGGGGACAGCTCTAACTATGGCTACACCTTC | CATSIGGDSSNYGYTF
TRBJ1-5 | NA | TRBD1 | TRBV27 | TGTGCCAGCAGTTTACGTCCCCCGCTCCTAGGGACAGGCAGCAATCAGCCCCAGCATTTT | CASSLRPPLLGTGSNQPQHF
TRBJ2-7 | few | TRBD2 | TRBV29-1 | TGCAGCGTTGCAGGGGGACTAGCGGGGAACTACGAGCAGTACTTC | CSVAGGLAGNYEQYF
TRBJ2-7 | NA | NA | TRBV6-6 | TGTGCCAGCGTGGGGCCGCGTTGGGAGCAGTACTTC | CASVGPRWEQYF
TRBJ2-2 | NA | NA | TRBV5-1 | TGCGCCAGCAGCTTGGCCGTCGCAGCGGACGGGGAGCTGTTTTTT | CASSLAVAADGELFF
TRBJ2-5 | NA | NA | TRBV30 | TGTGCCTGCACGCCCGGGACACGGCAAGAGACCCAGTACTTC | CACTPGTRQETQYF
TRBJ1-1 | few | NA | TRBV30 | TGTGCCTGGAGTTTGGGCCTCAAGGCTGAAGCTTTCTTT | CAWSLGLKAEAFF
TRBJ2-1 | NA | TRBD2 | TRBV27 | TGTGCCAGCACTCCGGGAGGGCCCTACAATGAGCAGTTCTTC | CASTPGGPYNEQFF
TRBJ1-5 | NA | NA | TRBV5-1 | TGCGCCAGCAGCTTCGGAGACAGCTCCAATCAGCCCCAGCATTTT | CASSFGDSSNQPQHF
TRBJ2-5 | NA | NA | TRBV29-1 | TGCAGCGTTGGACAACGTGGAGGGGTGGGGACCCAGTACTTC | CSVGQRGGVGTQYF
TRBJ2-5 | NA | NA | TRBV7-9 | TGTGCCAGCAGCTCCACAGAGACCCAGTACTTC | CASSSTETQYF
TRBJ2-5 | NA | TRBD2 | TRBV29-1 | TGCAGCGTGTGGACTAGCGGGATAGGGGAGACCCAGTACTTC | CSVWTSGIGETQYF
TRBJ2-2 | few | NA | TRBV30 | TGTGCCTGGAGTGTACTGACCGGGGAGCTGTTTTTT | CAWSVLTGELFF
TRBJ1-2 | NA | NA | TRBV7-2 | TGTGCCAGCAGCTTTCGCTACAGGGCGGCCTATGGCTACACCTTC | CASSFRYRAAYGYTF